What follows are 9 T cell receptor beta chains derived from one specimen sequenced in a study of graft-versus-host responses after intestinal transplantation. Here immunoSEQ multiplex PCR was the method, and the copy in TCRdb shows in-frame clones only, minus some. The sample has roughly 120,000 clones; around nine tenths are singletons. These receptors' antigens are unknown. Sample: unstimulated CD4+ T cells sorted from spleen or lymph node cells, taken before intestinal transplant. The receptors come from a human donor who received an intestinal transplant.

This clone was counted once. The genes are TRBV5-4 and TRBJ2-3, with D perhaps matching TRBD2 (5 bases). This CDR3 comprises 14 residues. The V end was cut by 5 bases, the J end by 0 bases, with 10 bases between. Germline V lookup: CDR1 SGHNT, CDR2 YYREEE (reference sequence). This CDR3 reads CASRVGISTDTQYF. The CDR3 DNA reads TGTGCCAGCAGAGTCGGGATAAGCACAGATACGCAGTATTTT.

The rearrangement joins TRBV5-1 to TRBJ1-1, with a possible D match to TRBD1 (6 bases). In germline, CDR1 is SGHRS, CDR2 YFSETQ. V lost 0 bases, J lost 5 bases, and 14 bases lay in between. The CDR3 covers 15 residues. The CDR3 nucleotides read TGCGCCAGCAGCTTGGTGGCAGGGGCCTTGACTGAAGCTTTCTTT. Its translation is CASSLVAGALTEAFF.

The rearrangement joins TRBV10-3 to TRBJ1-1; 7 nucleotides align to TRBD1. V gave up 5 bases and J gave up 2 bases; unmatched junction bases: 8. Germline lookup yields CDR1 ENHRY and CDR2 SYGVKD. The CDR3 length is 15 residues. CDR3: CAISNSGTANTEAFF. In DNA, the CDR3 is TGTGCCATCAGTAATTCGGGGACAGCTAACACTGAAGCTTTCTTT.

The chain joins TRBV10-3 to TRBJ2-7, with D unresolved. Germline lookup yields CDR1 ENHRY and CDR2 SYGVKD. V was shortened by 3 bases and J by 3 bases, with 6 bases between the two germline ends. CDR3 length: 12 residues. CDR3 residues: CAISENNYEQYF. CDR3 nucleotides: TGTGCCATCAGTGAAAACAACTACGAGCAGTACTTC.

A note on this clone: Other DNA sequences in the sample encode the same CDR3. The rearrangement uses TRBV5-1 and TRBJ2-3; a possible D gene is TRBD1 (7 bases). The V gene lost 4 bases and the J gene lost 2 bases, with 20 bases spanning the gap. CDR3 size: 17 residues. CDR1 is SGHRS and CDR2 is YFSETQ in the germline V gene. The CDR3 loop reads CASSLLGGTAFTDTQYF. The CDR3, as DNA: TGCGCCAGCAGCCTGCTTGGAGGGACAGCCTTCACAGATACGCAGTATTTT.

CDR3 sequence: CASSVVSAGSRNTEAFF. The CDR3 bases are TGTGCCAGCAGCGTAGTTTCGGCAGGGTCGAGGAACACTGAAGCTTTCTTT. This chain uses TRBV9 with TRBJ1-1; D might be TRBD1 (5 bases). Trimming removed 0 bases from V and 1 base from J, with 16 bases in between. This CDR3 has 17 residues. Germline V gives CDR1 SGDLS, CDR2 YYNGEE.

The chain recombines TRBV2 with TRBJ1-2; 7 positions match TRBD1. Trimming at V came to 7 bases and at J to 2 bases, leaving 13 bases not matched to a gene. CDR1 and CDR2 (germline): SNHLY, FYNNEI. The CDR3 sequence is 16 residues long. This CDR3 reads CASTHGRAGGNYGYTF. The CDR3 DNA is TGTGCCAGCACCCACGGCAGGGCAGGGGGAAACTATGGCTACACCTTC. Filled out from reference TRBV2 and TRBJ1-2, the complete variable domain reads EPEVTQTPSHQVTQMGQEVILRCVPISNHLYFYWYRQILGQKVEFLVSFYNNEISEKSEIFDDQFSVERPDGSNFTLKIRSTKLEDSAMYFCASTHGRAGGNYGYTFGSGTRLTVV.

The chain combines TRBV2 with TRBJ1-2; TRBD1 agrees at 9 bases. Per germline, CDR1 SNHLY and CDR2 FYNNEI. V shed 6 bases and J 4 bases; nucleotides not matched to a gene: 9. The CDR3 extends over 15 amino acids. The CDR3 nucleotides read TGTGCCAGCAGCGGGGGACAGGGATTTACCTATGGCTACACCTTC. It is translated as CASSGGQGFTYGYTF.

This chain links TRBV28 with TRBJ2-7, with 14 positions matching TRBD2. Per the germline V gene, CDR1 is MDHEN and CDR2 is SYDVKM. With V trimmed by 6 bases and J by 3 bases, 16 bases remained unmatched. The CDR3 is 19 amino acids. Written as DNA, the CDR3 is TGTGCCAGCAGGGGGTTGCGGGGGACTAGCGGGAGCCTAAACTACGAGCAGTACTTC. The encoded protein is CASRGLRGTSGSLNYEQYF.